What follows is one TCR beta chain and its context. Sequencing of TCR beta covered CD8+ and CD4+ T cells obtained from blood. The CD8+ and CD4+ T cells were isolated magnetically using a negative isolation approach, whereas the TEMRA cells were enriched by FACS. CDR3 length: 15 residues. The germline gives CDR1 DFQATT, CDR2 SNEGSKA (reference sequence). Losses at the gene ends were 0 bases for V and 6 bases for J; bases not matched to a gene: 6. The sample belongs to a study of CD8 T cells in Susac syndrome. With random hexamers, reverse transcription was performed on about 0.5 to 1 ug of RNA. TCRdb passed the immunoSEQ multiplex PCR reads through MiXCR, listing each CDR3 protein once. The sample records some 160,000 distinct CDR3 sequences, 90% to 95% being singletons.

The J gene is TRBJ2-5, the V gene TRBV20-1; 11 bases align to TRBD2. The clonotype originates from a human donor with multiple sclerosis. Source material: CD8+ T cells from PBMCs. CDR3: CSARDGTSGQKTQYF. The DNA for the CDR3 is TGCAGTGCTAGAGATGGGACTAGCGGCCAGAAGACCCAGTACTTC.